The 21 T cell receptor beta chains given below trace back to one sample, sequenced in a study of T cell repertoires in cytomegalovirus infection. One entry per CDR3 protein results from TCRdb running MiXCR on the reads. The sample shows fewer than 550,000 distinct CDR3 sequences, about a third of them seen only once. The sample was PBMCs. The receptor set was obtained from a human donor in good health (CMV status not recorded). Some clones in this sample may be carry-over from other donors' samples.

V is TRBV27 and J is TRBJ2-4; TRBD1 might be the D (6 bases). The CDR3 loop spans 16 amino acids. Per the germline V gene, CDR1 is MNHEY and CDR2 is SMNVEV (reference sequence). Trimming stripped 4 bases from V and 0 bases from J, with 13 bases between. The DNA for the CDR3 is TGTGCCAGCAGTTCGGACAGACTCTTAGCCAAAAACATTCAGTACTTC. Its translation: CASSSDRLLAKNIQYF.

The chain couples TRBV19 to TRBJ2-7; D call uncertain. CDR1 is LNHDA and CDR2 is SQIVND in the germline V gene (reference sequence). V was pared by 5 bases and J by 3 bases, with 5 bases between. The CDR3 extends over 11 amino acids. In DNA form, the CDR3 reads TGTGCCAGTAGTGCCGACTACGAGCAGTACTTC. Protein product: CASSADYEQYF.

This clonotype came up a few times. V and J are TRBV12-3 or TRBV12-4 and TRBJ2-7; D is possibly TRBD1 (6 bases). The length of the CDR3 is 14 residues. Trimming pared 2 bases from V and 2 bases from J, leaving 10 bases between. CDR3 sequence: CASSLRGIAYEQYF. In nucleotides, the CDR3 is TGTGCCAGCAGTTTAAGGGGGATTGCCTACGAGCAGTACTTC.

The genes are TRBV4-1 and TRBJ2-1; TRBD2 agrees at 9 bases. The germline V gene encodes CDR1 MGHRA and CDR2 YSYEKL. With 1 base clipped from V and 5 bases from J, the junction kept 6 bases outside the gene matches. This CDR3 comprises 16 residues. CDR3: CASSQVAGLADNEQFF. CDR3 bases: TGCGCCAGCAGCCAAGTGGCGGGACTAGCTGACAATGAGCAGTTCTTC.

This clonotype was seen at least ten times. The J gene is TRBJ2-1, the V gene TRBV7-6; D gene unclear. Germline CDR1 reads SGHVS; CDR2 reads FNYEAQ. This CDR3 spans 12 amino acids. Trimming stripped 5 bases from V and 7 bases from J, with 9 bases between. Here the CDR3 DNA reads TGTGCCAGCAGCCTCCTCAGGAATGAGCAGTTCTTC. Translation gives CASSLLRNEQFF.

There are a few counts of this clonotype. V is TRBV28 and J is TRBJ1-1; possible D gene TRBD1, 5 bases. Deletions cut 7 bases from V and 1 base from J, with 13 bases between. Germline CDR1 reads MDHEN; CDR2 reads SYDVKM. This CDR3 has 14 amino acids. This CDR3 is CASTLSGRNTEAFF. In DNA form, the CDR3 reads TGTGCCAGCACACTATCGGGGCGGAACACTGAAGCTTTCTTT.

This clonotype occurred many times. The chain is built from TRBV7-8 and TRBJ2-7; 9 bases align to TRBD1. The V and J ends lost 1 base and 3 bases, in that order; junction bases with no gene match: 4. CDR1 is SGHVS, CDR2 FQNEAQ, per germline. The CDR3 runs 15 residues. CDR3 protein: CASSLDGTGLYEQYF. The CDR3 region has the DNA TGTGCCAGCAGCTTAGATGGGACAGGGCTCTACGAGCAGTACTTC.

This chain joins TRBV14 and TRBJ1-2; a weak D match, TRBD1 (5 bases). The CDR3 loop spans 14 amino acids. V was shortened by 3 bases and J by 3 bases, with 11 bases between the two germline ends. The germline V gene encodes CDR1 SGHDN and CDR2 FVKESK. CDR3 coding DNA: TGTGCCAGCAGCCAGGGAGACAGAGACTATGGCTACACCTTC. Protein sequence: CASSQGDRDYGYTF.

The chain links TRBV15 to TRBJ2-7, with D hard to call. Germline V CDR1 and CDR2: LNHNV, YYDKDF (reference sequence). The CDR3 length is 13 residues. V lost 3 bases to trimming and J lost 3 bases, with 9 bases between them. CDR3 residues: CATSRGKDYEQYF. CDR3 nucleotide sequence: TGTGCCACCAGCAGGGGGAAGGACTACGAGCAGTACTTC.

V and J are TRBV12-3 or TRBV12-4 and TRBJ1-2; 7 positions agree with TRBD1. This CDR3 is built from 14 residues. V was pared by 6 bases and J by 4 bases, with 8 bases of the junction left unmatched. The CDR3 nucleotides read TGTGCCAGCAGCACTGCAGGGACAGCCTATGGCTACACCTTC. Encoded protein: CASSTAGTAYGYTF.

This clonotype appeared a few times. The rearrangement links TRBV7-6 to TRBJ2-2; D tentatively reads TRBD1 or TRBD2 (6 bases each). This CDR3 is 16 amino acids long. Germline CDR1 SGHVS, CDR2 FNYEAQ. The V end lost 5 bases, the J end lost 4 bases, and 17 bases lay between the germline ends. The CDR3 reads CASSPDGGRITGELFF. The CDR3 region has the DNA TGTGCCAGCAGCCCCGACGGGGGCCGAATCACCGGGGAGCTGTTTTTT.

The chain has TRBV6-6 and TRBJ1-1, with a possible D match to TRBD1 (5 bases). The CDR3 loop spans 13 amino acids. Trimming stripped 10 bases from V and 1 base from J, with 13 bases between. Germline CDR1 reads MNHNY; CDR2 reads SVGAGI (reference sequence). This chain's CDR3 is CATSDQGNTEAFF. The CDR3 DNA reads as TGTGCCACATCAGACCAGGGGAACACTGAAGCTTTCTTT.

As to this clonotype: The final CDR3 position lacks the conserved phenylalanine or tryptophan, pointing to a likely read error. This chain connects TRBV5-6 to TRBJ2-7, with D possibly matching TRBD1 (8 bases). Germline CDR1 SGHDT, CDR2 YYEEEE. V dropped 4 bases and J dropped 2 bases, with 16 bases sitting between them. CDR3 length: 15 residues. The CDR3 sequence: CASSMTGEGAYEQYL. CDR3 bases: TGTGCCAGCAGCATGACAGGGGAGGGGGCCTACGAGCAGTACTTA.

This clonotype showed up just a few times. This rearrangement joins TRBV4-3 to TRBJ2-3; a weak D match, TRBD1 (6 bases). V was cut by 4 bases and J by 4 bases, with 15 bases left in between. The germline V gene has CDR1 LGHNA and CDR2 YSLEER. The CDR3 spans 15 residues. Here the CDR3 DNA reads TGCGCCAGCAGCCGGGGGCAGGTGTCTGCAGATACGCAGTATTTT. Amino acids: CASSRGQVSADTQYF.

CDR3 nucleotide sequence: TGTGCCACCAGTACGGACACCGGGACTAGCGGGGGCCGGAACACCGGGGAGCTGTTTTTT. It encodes CATSTDTGTSGGRNTGELFF. The chain joins TRBV24-1 to TRBJ2-2, with TRBD2 matching over 14 bases. Germline CDR1 is KGHDR and CDR2 is SFDVKD. The J segment lost 1 base and the V segment lost 6 bases, leaving 12 bases of the junction unmatched. The CDR3 sequence is 20 residues long.

This clonotype was picked up a small number of times. This chain links TRBV11-2 with TRBJ1-5, with D possibly matching TRBD1 (5 bases). The CDR3 is 15 amino acids. Trimming removed 5 bases from V and 4 bases from J, with 15 bases in between. Germline loops: CDR1 SGHAT, CDR2 FQNNGV. The CDR3 DNA reads TGTGCCAGCAGCGCAGGGTCCTCGGGAAATCAGCCCCAGCATTTT. Its translation: CASSAGSSGNQPQHF.

V usage is TRBV10-3 and J usage is TRBJ2-7; TRBD1 might be the D (5 bases). Looked up from germline, CDR1 is ENHRY and CDR2 is SYGVKD. The CDR3 extends over 13 amino acids. The V end was cut by 3 bases, the J end by 3 bases, with 9 bases between. The CDR3 reads CAISELGDYEQYF. The CDR3 bases are TGTGCCATCAGTGAATTAGGGGACTACGAGCAGTACTTC.

This chain connects TRBV20-1 to TRBJ1-2; D remains ambiguous. Germline V gene data show CDR1 as DFQATT and CDR2 as SNEGSKA (reference sequence). This CDR3 comprises 12 residues. V was cut by 5 bases and J by 8 bases, with 15 bases left in between. The CDR3 bases are TGCAGTGCTCGTCCCGGGTACGGGGGCTACACCTTC. This codes for CSARPGYGGYTF.

The chain recombines TRBV20-1 with TRBJ2-3; D gene unclear. The CDR3 extends over 11 amino acids. In germline, CDR1 is DFQATT, CDR2 SNEGSKA (reference sequence). With 4 bases removed from V and 6 bases from J, the gap between germline ends came to 8 bases. The CDR3 sequence is CSAKLGDTQYF. DNA for the CDR3: TGCAGTGCTAAGCTTGGGGATACGCAGTATTTT.

This clonotype has just a few counts. This chain joins TRBV19 and TRBJ2-3; 8 nucleotides agree with TRBD2. With 5 bases clipped from V and 2 bases from J, the junction kept 6 bases outside the gene matches. The CDR3 has 15 amino acids. Germline V gene sequence: CDR1 LNHDA, CDR2 SQIVND (reference sequence). This CDR3 reads CASSPPGGSTDTQYF. The CDR3 coding sequence is TGTGCCAGTAGTCCCCCGGGGGGGTCCACAGATACGCAGTATTTT.

This clonotype was counted a few times. The CDR3 spells CASSSQGNYNEQFF. The CDR3 DNA reads TGTGCCAGCAGTTCCCAGGGAAACTACAATGAGCAGTTCTTC. The chain recombines TRBV12-3 or TRBV12-4 with TRBJ2-1; a possible D gene is TRBD1 (5 bases). CDR3 size: 14 residues. The ends were cut back, 4 bases at V and 3 bases at J, with 10 bases in the middle.